One sample yielded the 22 T cell receptor beta chains listed below, sequenced in a study of T cells in Graves' hyperthyroidism and ophthalmopathy. What was amplified from RNA transcripts were TCR beta CDR3 regions. During a first-round RT-PCR of the TCR CDR3, the HTBI primer set was used. Each CDR3 protein is one row after TCRdb ran MiXCR on the multiplex PCR reads. This table has 50,000 to 60,000 distinct CDR3 sequences, roughly 50% appearing once. Source material: blood. The source of these receptors is a woman in her 50s with Graves' ophthalmopathy.

This clonotype was detected many times. CDR3 residues: CASSLGGGYEQYF. The CDR3 region has the DNA TGTGCCAGCAGCTTGGGGGGGGGGTACGAGCAGTACTTC. The rearrangement links TRBV5-6 to TRBJ2-7; TRBD2 aligns across 7 bases. The CDR3 extends over 13 amino acids. Germline V gene lookup returns CDR1 SGHDT and CDR2 YYEEEE. Germline trimming cut 0 bases from V and 4 bases from J; bases unmatched to any gene: 1.

This clonotype occurred a few times. The V and J genes are TRBV28 and TRBJ2-6; the D gene could be TRBD1 or TRBD2 (5 bases each). Germline assignment: CDR1 MDHEN and CDR2 SYDVKM. V gave up 3 bases and J gave up 3 bases, with 12 bases separating them. This CDR3 region has 16 residues. The chain's CDR3 is CASSLTGAFGANVLTF. CDR3 bases: TGTGCCAGCAGTTTGACCGGGGCCTTTGGGGCCAACGTCCTGACTTTC.

Regarding this clonotype: Germline and junction disagree at one end, which may indicate a read error. This rearrangement joins TRBV7-7 to TRBJ2-7; tentative D call: TRBD1 (5 bases). Germline lookup yields CDR1 SSHAT and CDR2 FNYEAQ (reference sequence). The CDR3 runs to 12 residues. CDR3 nucleotide sequence: TGTGCTAGCAACCCGGACAATTACGAGCAGTACTTC. Protein product: CASNPDNYEQYF.

This clonotype appeared a single time. The chain joins TRBV7-9 to TRBJ2-5; D could derive from TRBD1 or TRBD2 (6 bases each). V was trimmed by 6 bases and J by 7 bases, leaving 21 bases between them. The CDR3 contains 15 residues. CDR1 and CDR2 from the germline V gene are SEHNR and FQNEAQ (reference sequence). The CDR3 region has the DNA TGTGCCAGCAGTCGCGACAGGCGGGACGGTCGGACCCAGTACTTC. The encoded protein is CASSRDRRDGRTQYF.

This clonotype was seen many times. The V and J genes are TRBV12-3 or TRBV12-4 and TRBJ2-7; no firm D call. Trimming took off 2 bases at V and 6 bases at J, with 5 bases between the two ends. The length of the CDR3 is 11 residues. For the CDR3, the DNA is TGTGCCAGCAGTTTATCGGCCGAGCAGTACTTC. This gives the protein CASSLSAEQYF.

In this sample, this clonotype turned up once. A much larger clonotype is one base distant, so this may be a read error. The rearrangement joins TRBV12-5 to TRBJ2-1, with 9 bases fitting TRBD1. Per germline, CDR1 LGHNT and CDR2 FRNRAP. This CDR3 region has 14 residues. Germline trimming cut 5 bases from V and 11 bases from J; bases unmatched to any gene: 10. CDR3 protein: CASGKQGAIDKQFF. In DNA form, the CDR3 reads TGTGCTAGTGGTAAACAGGGGGCGATTGATAAGCAGTTCTTC.

V and J are TRBV7-3 and TRBJ2-2; 9 bases match TRBD2. Losses at the gene ends were 5 bases for V and 4 bases for J; bases not matched to a gene: 8. There are 16 residues in the CDR3. Looked up from germline, CDR1 is SGHTA and CDR2 is FQGTGA. The CDR3 protein is CASSPQVAGATGELFF. In DNA form, the CDR3 reads TGTGCCAGCAGCCCGCAGGTAGCGGGAGCCACCGGGGAGCTGTTTTTT. Full variable domain (rest looked up from reference TRBV7-3 and TRBJ2-2): GAGVSQTPSNKVTEKGKYVELRCDPISGHTALYWYRQSLGQGPEFLIYFQGTGAADDSGLPNDRFFAVRPEGSVSTLKIQRTERGDSAVYLCASSPQVAGATGELFFGEGSRLTVL.

The sample holds many counts of this clonotype. This CDR3 reads CATSDPQESQETQYF. DNA for the CDR3: TGTGCCACCAGTGATCCACAGGAGTCACAAGAGACCCAGTACTTC. The chain is built from TRBV24-1 and TRBJ2-5; weak D call: TRBD1 (5 bases). The CDR3 runs 15 residues. CDR1 and CDR2 (germline): KGHDR, SFDVKD. Trimming left V 3 bases short and J 2 bases short, with 12 bases between.

The rearrangement uses TRBV20-1 and TRBJ2-5; D is possibly TRBD1 or TRBD2 (5 bases each). Germline lookup yields CDR1 DFQATT and CDR2 SNEGSKA (reference sequence). Trimming took off 6 bases at V and 9 bases at J, with 26 bases between the two ends. This CDR3 is 15 amino acids long. The chain's CDR3 is CSAKGFGGYNQPQYF. CDR3 bases: TGCAGTGCGAAGGGTTTTGGGGGTTACAATCAGCCCCAGTACTTC.

CDR3 protein: CASSYGTGKTDTQYF. The CDR3 bases are TGTGCCAGCAGCTACGGGACAGGGAAAACAGATACGCAGTATTTT. This chain connects TRBV7-2 to TRBJ2-3, with 9 nucleotides matching TRBD1. Germline V gives CDR1 SGHTA, CDR2 FQGNSA. With 4 bases clipped from V and 3 bases from J, the junction kept 5 bases outside the gene matches. The CDR3 is 15 residues long.

This clonotype has a count of ten or more. The rearrangement joins TRBV9 to TRBJ2-1; 8 nucleotides agree with TRBD1. With 4 bases clipped from V and 2 bases from J, the junction kept 5 bases outside the gene matches. Germline V gene sequence: CDR1 SGDLS, CDR2 YYNGEE. The CDR3 extends over 15 amino acids. The CDR3 loop reads CASSSGQGAYNEQFF. The CDR3 nucleotides read TGTGCCAGCAGCTCCGGACAGGGAGCCTACAATGAGCAGTTCTTC.

The chain has TRBV10-3 and TRBJ2-2; TRBD2 agrees at 13 bases. Germline V CDR1 and CDR2: ENHRY, SYGVKD. The CDR3 is 15 amino acids. The junction had 9 bases not matched to a gene; V was cut back by 10 bases and J by 7 bases. The CDR3 nucleotides are TGTGCCACGGGGACTAGCGGGACCCTCGGCGGGGAGCTGTTTTTT. Its protein product is CATGTSGTLGGELFF.

Details on this clonotype: A junction boundary mismatches the germline segment, possibly from a read error. The J gene is TRBJ2-1, the V gene TRBV7-6; possible D gene TRBD2, 6 bases. The CDR3 sequence is 16 residues long. Germline lookup yields CDR1 SGHVS and CDR2 FNYEAQ. CDR3 residues: CASSGRAARSYNEQFF. CDR3 coding DNA: TGTGCTAGCAGCGGGCGGGCGGCGCGTTCCTACAATGAGCAGTTCTTC. Looking up the rest from reference TRBV7-6 and TRBJ2-1 gives the full variable domain: GAGVSQSPRYKVTKRGQDVALRCDPISGHVSLYWYRQALGQGPEFLTYFNYEAQQDKSGLPNDRFSAERPEGSISTLTIQRTEQRDSAMYRCASSGRAARSYNEQFFGPGTRLTVL.

As DNA, the CDR3 is TGTGCCACCAGTGGTTTTAGTCGCGGGGAGAACACTCAGTTCTTC. Protein product: CATSGFSRGENTQFF. The chain uses TRBV24-1 and TRBJ2-1, with a tentative D call TRBD2 (6 bases). The CDR3 has 15 residues. CDR1 KGHDR and CDR2 SFDVKD come from the germline V gene. Between the trimmed V and J ends, which lost 5 bases and 13 bases, there was a span of 23 bases.

For this clonotype: One junction end does not reproduce the germline sequence, and a read error may be involved. The chain links TRBV9 to TRBJ2-2; unclear D gene. This CDR3 is built from 14 residues. CDR1 is SGDLS and CDR2 is YYNGEE in the germline V gene. This CDR3 reads CAGSEREVTGELFF. The CDR3 nucleotides are TGTGCCGGCAGCGAAAGGGAAGTGACCGGGGAGCTGTTTTTT.

The sample holds many counts of this clonotype. The J gene is TRBJ2-3, the V gene TRBV6-1, with 13 bases that match TRBD2. Germline CDR1 reads MNHNS; CDR2 reads SASEGT. The CDR3 contains 15 residues. The V gene end was trimmed by 6 bases and the J gene end by 4 bases; junction bases not matched to a gene: 4. CDR3 DNA: TGTGCCAGCAGCTCGACTAGCGGGGGGCCAGATACGCAGTATTTT. Translated: CASSSTSGGPDTQYF.

The CDR3 here is CSIDDSYNEQFF. The DNA for the CDR3 is TGCAGCATAGACGATTCCTACAATGAGCAGTTCTTC. The J gene is TRBJ2-1, the V gene TRBV29-1; D call uncertain. Per germline, CDR1 SQVTM and CDR2 ANQGSEA. The germline V and J ends were trimmed by 8 bases and 1 base, with 9 bases remaining between them. The CDR3 is made up of 12 amino acids.

In this sample, this clonotype is medium-sized. The V call is TRBV10-3, the J call TRBJ2-7; the D call may be TRBD1 or TRBD2 (5 bases each). V shed 6 bases and J shed 1 base, with 10 bases lying between them. The CDR3 is 13 residues long. The germline gives CDR1 ENHRY, CDR2 SYGVKD. This chain's CDR3 is CAISRDRSYEQYF. The CDR3 nucleotides read TGTGCCATCAGCCGGGACCGGTCCTACGAGCAGTACTTC.

A word on this clonotype: The junction does not match germline at one end; this may be a read error. The V call is TRBV3-1, the J call TRBJ1-2; the D gene is possibly TRBD1 (5 bases). This CDR3 is built from 15 residues. Looked up from germline, CDR1 is LGHDT and CDR2 is YNNKEL (reference sequence). The CDR3 spells CARSQDRGFAYGYTF. CDR3 sequence (DNA): TGTGCCCGCAGCCAAGATCGGGGCTTCGCCTATGGCTACACCTTC.

This clonotype was counted many times. This chain connects TRBV5-8 to TRBJ2-1, with D hard to call. The V end lost 2 bases, the J end lost 8 bases, and 8 bases lay between the germline ends. The length of the CDR3 is 12 residues. CDR1 is SGHTS and CDR2 is YDEGEE in the germline V gene. Here the CDR3 DNA reads TGTGCCAGCAGCTTAGGAGAGGATGAGCAGTTCTTC. The encoded protein is CASSLGEDEQFF.

There are many counts of this clonotype. The chain links TRBV3-1 to TRBJ1-5; D gene unclear. V was cut by 4 bases and J by 5 bases, with 9 bases left in between. Germline-derived CDR1 and CDR2 are LGHDT and YNNKEL (reference sequence). The CDR3 is 13 residues long. The CDR3 coding sequence is TGTGCCAGCAGCCCGAGCACAGATCAGCCCCAGCATTTT. It specifies CASSPSTDQPQHF. Drawing the rest from reference TRBV3-1 and TRBJ1-5, the complete variable domain is DTAVSQTPKYLVTQMGNDKSIKCEQNLGHDTMYWYKQDSKKFLKIMFSYNNKELIINETVPNRFSPKSPDKAHLNLHINSLELGDSAVYFCASSPSTDQPQHFGDGTRLSIL.

This clonotype was picked up many times. The chain is built from TRBV6-5 and TRBJ1-1, with D perhaps TRBD1 (6 bases). The V end lost 6 bases, the J end lost 6 bases, and 20 bases lay between the germline ends. The CDR3 runs to 15 residues. Germline CDR1 and CDR2: MNHEY and SVGAGI. The CDR3 DNA reads TGTGCCAGCAGGTCAACAGGGCCCGGGTACCCTGAAGCTTTCTTT. This translates into CASRSTGPGYPEAFF.